Sequencing of this TCR beta chain was carried out in a study of T cell responses to AZD1222 COVID-19 vaccine. The repertoire was sequenced with immunoSEQ multiplex PCR; TCRdb's copy has only in-frame clones and lacks some. The sample carries 110,000 to 150,000 clones, just over 90% recorded once. The CDR3 runs to 19 residues. Germline assignment: CDR1 MGHRA and CDR2 YSYEKL. Trimming removed 3 bases from V and 2 bases from J, with 23 bases in between. Study conclusions and caveats: Among vaccine-associated CD4 TCRs, coverage spanned spike, with dominance at 160-218 and 743-854.

As for this clone: Its antigen is not known.

The chain links TRBV4-1 to TRBJ1-5; the D gene is possibly TRBD1 (6 bases). This receptor was identified in an adult who received the AZD1222 COVID-19 vaccine. This sample comprised peripheral blood, obtained 28 days after the second AZD1222 dose. Here the CDR3 reads CASSQGRQGSLRGNQPQHF. The CDR3 DNA follows: TGCGCCAGCAGCCAGGGGCGGCAGGGGTCTCTTCGGGGCAATCAGCCCCAGCATTTT.